This passage covers 20 T cell receptor beta chains from one sample sequenced in a study of T cell responses to AZD1222 COVID-19 vaccine. Clones were read by immunoSEQ multiplex PCR, and TCRdb kept only the in-frame ones, dropping some. Of around 67,000 clones in the sample, 83% were seen once. Here the sequenced sample was peripheral blood, taken 28 days after the second AZD1222 dose. All receptors derive from an adult who received the AZD1222 COVID-19 vaccine.

The chain is built from TRBV24-1 and TRBJ1-5; possible D gene TRBD1, 6 bases. This CDR3 contains 13 residues. Trimming left V 8 bases short and J 3 bases short, with 10 bases between. CDR1 and CDR2 (germline): KGHDR, SFDVKD. CDR3 nucleotides: TGTGCCACCAACGACAGGTTCAATCAGCCCCAGCATTTT. The encoded protein is CATNDRFNQPQHF.

This chain joins TRBV7-9 and TRBJ2-1; perhaps D is TRBD1 or TRBD2 (5 bases each). The CDR3 length is 15 residues. V lost 4 bases and J 1 base, leaving 11 bases between the germline ends. The germline CDR1 and CDR2 sequences are SEHNR and FQNEAQ (reference sequence). CDR3 DNA: TGTGCCAGCAGCTCGGGACGGATATCCTACAATGAGCAGTTCTTC. This translates into CASSSGRISYNEQFF.

J is TRBJ1-2 and V is TRBV28, with 7 bases identical to TRBD1. This CDR3 is built from 13 residues. Germline V gene sequence: CDR1 MDHEN, CDR2 SYDVKM. The ends lost 5 bases at V and 2 bases at J; junction bases unmatched: 2. CDR3 region: CASSGRGNYGYTF. The CDR3 DNA sequence: TGTGCCAGCAGTGGCAGGGGGAACTATGGCTACACCTTC.

This sequence joins TRBV18 and TRBJ2-7, with 9 bases lining up with TRBD2. The CDR3 has 16 amino acids. Germline assignment: CDR1 KGHSH and CDR2 LQKENI. J lost 4 bases, V lost 5 bases, and 12 bases had no gene match. DNA for the CDR3: TGTGCCAGCTCAGGGTACGGAGCGGGGGGTCCTTACGAGCAGTACTTC. Protein sequence: CASSGYGAGGPYEQYF.

This chain links TRBV29-1 with TRBJ2-5; no reliable D call. V lost 7 bases to trimming and J lost 6 bases, with 12 bases between them. Looked up from germline, CDR1 is SQVTM and CDR2 is ANQGSEA. The CDR3 extends over 11 amino acids. This CDR3 reads CSACPGQTQYF. The CDR3 region has the DNA TGCAGCGCCTGTCCCGGGCAGACCCAGTACTTC.

The V call is TRBV25-1, the J call TRBJ2-3; 8 bases fit TRBD2. J lost 3 bases, V lost 1 base, and 6 bases had no gene match. Germline V gives CDR1 MGHDK, CDR2 SYGVNS. The CDR3 has 16 amino acids. The CDR3 loop reads CASSELGSGVTDTQYF. The CDR3 region has the DNA TGTGCCAGCAGTGAATTAGGTAGCGGGGTAACAGATACGCAGTATTTT.

This chain uses TRBV29-1 with TRBJ2-2; weak D call: TRBD1 (6 bases). The CDR3 loop spans 14 amino acids. V was shortened by 5 bases and J by 0 bases, with 10 bases between the two germline ends. CDR1 SQVTM and CDR2 ANQGSEA come from the germline V gene. The CDR3 here is CSVYGQTNTGELFF. In nucleotides, the CDR3 is TGCAGCGTTTACGGACAGACGAACACCGGGGAGCTGTTTTTT.

The rearrangement joins TRBV2 to TRBJ1-6, with D hard to call. Germline-derived CDR1 and CDR2 are SNHLY and FYNNEI. CDR3 length equals 16 residues. The V and J ends lost 5 bases and 6 bases respectively, with 17 bases between them. The CDR3 reads CASSFLETELNSPLHF. DNA of the CDR3: TGTGCCAGCAGTTTTTTGGAAACAGAACTTAATTCACCCCTCCACTTT.

The genes are TRBV27 and TRBJ1-2; D gene uncertain. V lost 4 bases to trimming and J lost 2 bases, with 11 bases between them. The CDR3 is 14 residues long. Germline CDR1 reads MNHEY; CDR2 reads SMNVEV (reference sequence). CDR3 bases: TGTGCCAGCAGTTACGACCGACGAAACTATGGCTACACCTTC. Amino acids: CASSYDRRNYGYTF.

The chain is built from TRBV11-2 and TRBJ1-1; 7 nucleotides line up with TRBD1. Germline V gene lookup returns CDR1 SGHAT and CDR2 FQNNGV. This CDR3 contains 15 residues. Germline trimming cut 7 bases from V and 3 bases from J; bases unmatched to any gene: 11. The chain's CDR3 is CASMDGQATYTEAFF. CDR3 coding DNA: TGTGCCAGCATGGACGGACAGGCGACTTACACTGAAGCTTTCTTT.

This chain joins TRBV14 and TRBJ2-7; no firm D call. V was pared by 0 bases and J by 0 bases, with 9 bases between. Germline V gene lookup returns CDR1 SGHDN and CDR2 FVKESK. The CDR3 runs to 15 residues. The CDR3 sequence: CASSQDQAYSYEQYF. CDR3 coding DNA: TGTGCCAGCAGCCAAGACCAGGCCTACTCCTACGAGCAGTACTTC.

The V and J genes are TRBV5-1 and TRBJ1-2; perhaps TRBD1 as D (5 bases). Germline CDR1 reads SGHRS; CDR2 reads YFSETQ. The CDR3 length is 16 residues. V was shortened by 7 bases and J by 7 bases, with 26 bases between the two germline ends. The CDR3 nucleotides read TGCGCCAGCTCTCGAACCACCGGGGCCCAGATCGGTGGCTACACCTTC. It is translated as CASSRTTGAQIGGYTF.

This sequence joins TRBV6-4 and TRBJ1-5; TRBD1 aligns across 8 bases. V was pared by 6 bases and J by 2 bases, with 3 bases of the junction left unmatched. Looked up from germline, CDR1 is MRHNA and CDR2 is SNTAGT. The CDR3 has 14 amino acids. CDR3 sequence: CASRDRVRNQPQHF. The CDR3 DNA reads TGTGCCAGCAGGGACAGGGTGCGCAATCAGCCCCAGCATTTT.

This chain uses TRBV19 with TRBJ2-5; tentatively, D is TRBD1 (5 bases). The CDR3 has 14 amino acids. Per the germline V gene, CDR1 is LNHDA and CDR2 is SQIVND (reference sequence). Trimming took 9 bases from V and 2 from J, leaving 16 bases between them. The CDR3 bases are TGTGCCAGCCCGACGTCAGGGATACAAGAGACCCAGTACTTC. This sequence encodes CASPTSGIQETQYF. Complete variable domain (other parts from reference TRBV19 and TRBJ2-5): DGGITQSPKYLFRKEGQNVTLSCEQNLNHDAMYWYRQDPGQGLRLIYYSQIVNDFQKGDIAEGYSVSREKKESFPLTVTSAQKNPTAFYLCASPTSGIQETQYFGPGTRLLVL.

The rearrangement joins TRBV27 to TRBJ1-1; D not certain. The CDR3 runs to 16 residues. Trimming left V 7 bases short and J 0 bases short, with 18 bases between. CDR1 MNHEY and CDR2 SMNVEV come from the germline V gene (reference sequence). This CDR3 reads CASTTSGGNLNTEAFF. Here the CDR3 DNA reads TGTGCCAGCACCACTTCCGGAGGGAACTTGAACACTGAAGCTTTCTTT.

This rearrangement joins TRBV7-8 to TRBJ1-4, with D unclear. V lost 3 bases to trimming and J lost 5 bases, with 10 bases between them. The CDR3 extends over 14 amino acids. Germline V gene lookup returns CDR1 SGHVS and CDR2 FQNEAQ. This CDR3 reads CASSFSAGNEKLFF. As DNA, the CDR3 is TGTGCCAGCAGCTTCAGTGCAGGCAATGAAAAACTGTTTTTT.

This chain joins TRBV13 and TRBJ1-1; 8 bases map to TRBD1. With V trimmed by 3 bases and J by 10 bases, 13 bases remained unmatched. From germline, CDR1 is PRHDT and CDR2 FYEKMQ (reference sequence). This CDR3 is built from 15 residues. The DNA for the CDR3 is TGTGCCAGCAGCTTTCAGGGGACAGGTCGGCTTGTAGCTTTCTTT. It translates to CASSFQGTGRLVAFF.

The rearrangement uses TRBV5-8 and TRBJ1-6, with D perhaps TRBD1 (5 bases). The V end was cut by 4 bases, the J end by 6 bases, with 14 bases between. The CDR3 is 15 residues long. Germline CDR1 is SGHTS and CDR2 is YDEGEE. Here the CDR3 reads CASSPRGAGNSPLHF. The CDR3 bases are TGTGCCAGCAGCCCAAGAGGGGCCGGTAATTCACCCCTCCACTTT.

In this sample, this clone turned up once. The V and J genes are TRBV19 and TRBJ2-1; D ambiguous. Trimming took off 8 bases at V and 2 bases at J, with 10 bases between the two ends. Germline CDR1 is LNHDA and CDR2 is SQIVND (reference sequence). The length of the CDR3 is 13 residues. The CDR3 sequence: CASSGSAYNEQFF. Here the CDR3 DNA reads TGTGCCAGTTCGGGCTCGGCCTACAATGAGCAGTTCTTC. The variable domain in full, completed from reference TRBV19 and TRBJ2-1, reads DGGITQSPKYLFRKEGQNVTLSCEQNLNHDAMYWYRQDPGQGLRLIYYSQIVNDFQKGDIAEGYSVSREKKESFPLTVTSAQKNPTAFYLCASSGSAYNEQFFGPGTRLTVL.

The chain employs TRBV7-8 and TRBJ2-7; D is perhaps TRBD1 (6 bases). CDR1 is SGHVS and CDR2 is FQNEAQ in the germline V gene. The CDR3 length is 15 residues. With 5 bases removed from V and 5 bases from J, the gap between germline ends came to 19 bases. CDR3 residues: CASSISRDIFHEQYF. The CDR3 bases are TGTGCCAGCAGCATCTCCCGGGACATTTTCCACGAGCAGTACTTC.